The text below deals with one T cell receptor beta chain. Original processing methods: Researchers report that nucleated cell counts were estimated from reference gene primer amplification. Assay used: immunoSEQ multiplex PCR; TCRdb lists only in-frame clones, some missing. The V and J calls and the clone size are those of that table, but D and trimming were determined from the DNA. Seen here are more than 350,000 clones, about 86% observed once, and the top ten hold approximately 9.3%. The CDR3 contains 15 residues. CDR1 LGHNA and CDR2 YNFKEQ come from the germline V gene. The V end lost 0 bases, the J end lost 1 base, and 9 bases lay between the germline ends. This sample is part of a study of blood T cell repertoires in COVID-19. Adults between about 18 and 95 years of age took part from about 24 US areas.

The specimen sequenced was PBMCs or T cells enriched from blood (not recorded which). The receptor was derived from a woman in her fifties or sixties who had recovered from COVID-19. The chain employs TRBV4-2 and TRBJ1-2; weak D call: TRBD1 (5 bases). The CDR3 reads CASSQDKGRNYGYTF. As DNA, the CDR3 is TGTGCCAGCAGCCAAGATAAGGGGCGTAACTATGGCTACACCTTC.